This record looks at one T cell receptor beta chain sequence and its context. Its antigen is still unknown. A much larger clone lies a single base off, so this may be a read error. TCR beta VDJ and CDR3 profiles were obtained from a genomic DNA template. TCRdb processed the reads anew with MiXCR; each CDR3 protein has one entry. The sample carries approximately 170,000 distinct CDR3 sequences, 40% to 55% recorded once. Patients included in sequencing had previously demonstrated CD8+CD57+ cell expansion by flow cytometry. Germline lookup yields CDR1 MNHEY and CDR2 SVGEGT. The CDR3 length is 12 residues. This record belongs to a study of CD8+CD57+ T cells in acquired aplastic anemia. Study-level background: When averaged, DNA from sorted CD4+ and CD8+ cells came to about 2.9 ug.

Study-wide points: Significant differences in CD8+ Simpson's diversity were not observed between patients and controls.

This chain joins TRBV6-2 or TRBV6-3 and TRBJ2-1; tentatively, D is TRBD2 (5 bases). Material for sequencing was sorted CD4+, CD8+, or CD8+CD57+ T cells (not recorded which) from PBMCs. The source of this sequence is a human donor with aplastic anemia. The CDR3 loop reads CASSQLVGERFF. DNA for the CDR3: TGTGCCAGCAGCCAACTAGTCGGTGAGCGGTTCTTC.